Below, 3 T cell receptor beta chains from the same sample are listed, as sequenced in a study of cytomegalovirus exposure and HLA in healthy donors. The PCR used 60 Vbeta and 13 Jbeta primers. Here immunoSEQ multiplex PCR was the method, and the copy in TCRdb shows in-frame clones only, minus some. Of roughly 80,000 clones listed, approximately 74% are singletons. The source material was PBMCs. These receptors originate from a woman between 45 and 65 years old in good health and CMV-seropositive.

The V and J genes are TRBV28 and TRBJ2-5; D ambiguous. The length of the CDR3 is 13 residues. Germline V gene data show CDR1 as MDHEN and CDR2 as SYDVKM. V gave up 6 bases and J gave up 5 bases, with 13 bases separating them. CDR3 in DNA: TGTGCCAGCAGCCCTCCTAGTCCCGAGACCCAGTACTTC. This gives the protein CASSPPSPETQYF.

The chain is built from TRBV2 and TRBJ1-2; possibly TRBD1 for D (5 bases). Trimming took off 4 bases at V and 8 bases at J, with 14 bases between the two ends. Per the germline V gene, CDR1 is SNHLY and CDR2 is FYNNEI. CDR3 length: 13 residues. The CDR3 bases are TGTGCCAGCAGTGGCCGGGGGGGGACGGGCTACACCTTC. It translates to CASSGRGGTGYTF. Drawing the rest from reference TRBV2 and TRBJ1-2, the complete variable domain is EPEVTQTPSHQVTQMGQEVILRCVPISNHLYFYWYRQILGQKVEFLVSFYNNEISEKSEIFDDQFSVERPDGSNFTLKIRSTKLEDSAMYFCASSGRGGTGYTFGSGTRLTVV.

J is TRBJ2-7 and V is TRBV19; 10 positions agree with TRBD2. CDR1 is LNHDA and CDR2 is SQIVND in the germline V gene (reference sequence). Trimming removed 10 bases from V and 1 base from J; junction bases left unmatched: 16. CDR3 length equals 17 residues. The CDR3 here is CATRARTSGGGSYEQYF. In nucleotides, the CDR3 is TGTGCCACCCGAGCCCGGACTAGCGGAGGCGGGTCCTACGAGCAGTACTTC.